A single count supports the clone carrying this T cell receptor (beta chain). Its specificity is unknown. Germline V gives CDR1 SGHNT, CDR2 YYREEE (reference sequence). Trimming took off 4 bases at V and 2 bases at J, with 12 bases between the two ends. This CDR3 is 14 amino acids long. Vbeta (60) and Jbeta (13) primers were used in the PCR. Sequenced by immunoSEQ multiplex PCR; TCRdb stores in-frame clones only, minus some. The table lists 160,000 or so clones, 65% to 90% of them singletons. This sample was included in a study of cytomegalovirus exposure and HLA in healthy donors. Broader study findings: In vitro testing confirmed a few CMV-associated chains as specific for CMV antigens.

The sequencing input was PBMCs. The clonotype originates from a man aged 50 to 60 in good health and CMV-seropositive. This chain connects TRBV5-4 to TRBJ1-1; unclear D gene. The chain's CDR3 is CASSLSRQNTEAFF. CDR3 nucleotides: TGTGCCAGCAGCCTAAGTAGACAAAACACTGAAGCTTTCTTT. Full variable domain (rest looked up from reference TRBV5-4 and TRBJ1-1): ETGVTQSPTHLIKTRGQQVTLRCSSQSGHNTVSWYQQALGQGPQFIFQYYREEENGRGNFPPRFSGLQFPNYSSELNVNALELDDSALYLCASSLSRQNTEAFFGQGTRLTVV.